This TCR beta chain originates from a study of T cell repertoires in cytomegalovirus infection. Looking at the study overall: Both recently identified HLA-C-restricted and well-studied HLA-B-restricted CMV epitopes were used in the study. TCR beta signatures that were public indicated CMV infection and matching HLA type.

Only a few counts were recorded for this clonotype. No antigen is known for it. Notes on the study in general: It was HLA-C-restricted CMV-specific TCR beta clonotypes that dominated the response ex vivo.

TCRdb re-derived calls from the reads in MiXCR, one entry per CDR3 protein. The table records hundreds of thousands of distinct CDR3 sequences, 30% to 40% of them present only once. The germline CDR1 and CDR2 sequences are MNHNS and SASEGT. The CDR3 is 15 residues long. V shed 8 bases and J shed 0 bases, with 15 bases lying between them. Sequenced here: cultured PBMCs, sampled from culture after CMV antigen stimulation. This receptor was identified in a human donor in good health (CMV status not recorded). Some clones in this sample may be carry-over from other donors' samples. The chain joins TRBV6-1 to TRBJ2-3, with D hard to call. Here the CDR3 reads CASDIGVESTDTQYF. CDR3 coding DNA: TGTGCCAGCGATATTGGGGTAGAGAGCACAGATACGCAGTATTTT.